Listed below are T cell receptor beta chains from one sample, sequenced in a study of blood T cells in healthy people across ages. TCRdb ran MiXCR on the 5' RACE reads and lists one entry per CDR3 protein. The sample shows roughly 1.5 million distinct CDR3 sequences, roughly two fifths of them seen only once. Sequencing was carried out using blood. The receptors here all came from a woman aged 18-29 years in good health. Both conserved end residues are part of each CDR3. A D gene is named only where the DNA matches it firmly. Only some rows state a clone size, as once, few, many or a class for expanded clones.

>TRBJ1-5|few|TRBV5-1|16|.
CASSLNYRSGNQPQHF
TGCGCCAGCAGCTTAAATTACAGGTCTGGCAATCAGCCCCAGCATTTT
>TRBJ2-5|few|TRBV4-1|16|TRBD2
CASSQDKAGDEETQYF
TGCGCCAGCAGCCAAGATAAAGCGGGGGATGAAGAGACCCAGTACTTC
>TRBJ2-7|.|TRBV25-1|16|TRBD2
CASSGTGTSDFYEQYF
TGTGCCAGCAGTGGGACCGGGACTAGTGACTTCTACGAGCAGTACTTC
>TRBJ2-4|few|TRBV20-1|13|.
CSARVGSSFIQYF
TGCAGTGCTAGAGTCGGTAGCTCCTTCATTCAGTACTTC
>TRBJ2-7|.|TRBV15|12|.
CATGEATYEQYF
TGTGCCACAGGGGAGGCGACCTACGAGCAGTACTTC
>TRBJ1-1|few|TRBV7-9|15|.
CASSLVGRKGTEAFF
TGTGCCAGCAGCTTAGTTGGGCGCAAGGGCACTGAAGCTTTCTTT
>TRBJ2-7|.|TRBV25-1|14|TRBD1
CAGSATGGKYEQYF
TGTGCCGGCAGTGCGACAGGGGGCAAATACGAGCAGTACTTC
>TRBJ1-5|few|TRBV20-1|14|TRBD1
CSGRRGPSNQPQHF
TGCAGTGGACGCAGGGGGCCGAGCAATCAGCCCCAGCATTTT
>TRBJ2-3|.|TRBV7-2|14|.
CASTTHRTLDTQYF
TGTGCCAGCACCACTCACCGGACCTTGGATACGCAGTATTTT
>TRBJ2-7|many|TRBV4-2|15|TRBD2
CASSPGTSGIYEQYF
TGTGCCAGCAGCCCCGGGACTAGCGGGATCTACGAGCAGTACTTC
>TRBJ1-1|.|TRBV13|16|.
CASSAPGLGMNTEAFF
TGTGCCAGCAGCGCCCCAGGGCTTGGAATGAACACTGAAGCTTTCTTT
>TRBJ1-1|few|TRBV5-1|15|.
CASSLQPSVNTEAFF
TGCGCCAGCAGCTTACAGCCCTCCGTGAACACTGAAGCTTTCTTT
>TRBJ2-3|few|TRBV5-5|18|TRBD2
CASSLTSGLADGTDTQYF
TGTGCCAGCAGCTTGACCTCTGGACTAGCAGATGGCACAGATACGCAGTATTTT
>TRBJ2-7|few|TRBV12-3/TRBV12-4|12|.
CASSPLGIKQYF
TGTGCCAGCAGTCCCCTTGGTATAAAGCAGTACTTC
>TRBJ1-2|.|TRBV12-3/TRBV12-4|12|.
CASTLSLAVRTF
TGTGCCAGCACCCTGAGTCTGGCGGTACGCACCTTC
>TRBJ1-1|.|TRBV6-4|15|.
CASSGRGTVLTQAFF
TGTGCCAGCAGTGGCCGTGGGACCGTTCTTACTCAGGCTTTCTTT
>TRBJ2-1|.|TRBV28|14|TRBD1
CASSARTGEHEQFF
TGTGCCAGCAGTGCCCGGACAGGGGAACATGAGCAGTTCTTC
>TRBJ1-2|few|TRBV6-2/TRBV6-3|16|.
CASSYSADNPNYGYTF
TGTGCCAGCAGTTACTCGGCAGACAATCCTAACTATGGCTACACCTTC
>TRBJ1-2|.|TRBV5-1|16|.
CASSMEPQGGGFGYTF
TGCGCCAGCAGCATGGAACCACAGGGAGGAGGGTTCGGCTACACCTTC